This T cell receptor beta chain was recovered during a study of cytomegalovirus exposure and HLA in healthy donors. Whole-study findings and limits: Indistinguishable V segments such as TRBV6-2 and TRBV6-3 were excluded.

The germline CDR1 and CDR2 sequences are SGHVS and FNYEAQ. Trimming took off 0 bases at V and 3 bases at J, with 11 bases between the two ends. The length of the CDR3 is 16 residues. Primers: 60 Vbeta forward and 13 Jbeta reverse. Repertoires were generated with immunoSEQ multiplex PCR, while TCRdb's copy carries only in-frame clones and drops some. Its table records about 41,000 clones. As regards this clone: Its antigen is currently unknown.

The source of this sequence is a man younger than 45 in good health and CMV-seronegative. The sample comprised PBMCs. The chain has TRBV7-6 and TRBJ1-4, with D perhaps matching TRBD1 (6 bases). The CDR3 region is CASSLAPTGPNEKLFF. CDR3 in DNA: TGTGCCAGCAGCTTAGCGCCGACAGGACCTAATGAAAAACTGTTTTTT.